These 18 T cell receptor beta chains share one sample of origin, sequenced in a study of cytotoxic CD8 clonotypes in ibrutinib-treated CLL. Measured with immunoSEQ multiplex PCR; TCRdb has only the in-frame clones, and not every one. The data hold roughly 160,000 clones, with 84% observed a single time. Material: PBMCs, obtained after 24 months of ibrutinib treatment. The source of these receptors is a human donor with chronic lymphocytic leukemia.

The CDR3 spells CASIMDRTFAEAFF. DNA for the CDR3: TGTGCCAGCATCATGGACAGGACATTCGCTGAAGCTTTCTTT. This chain joins TRBV6-1 and TRBJ1-1, with 7 bases aligning to TRBD1. V was clipped by 7 bases and J by 6 bases; unmatched bases: 11. Per the germline V gene, CDR1 is MNHNS and CDR2 is SASEGT. The CDR3 is 14 amino acids.

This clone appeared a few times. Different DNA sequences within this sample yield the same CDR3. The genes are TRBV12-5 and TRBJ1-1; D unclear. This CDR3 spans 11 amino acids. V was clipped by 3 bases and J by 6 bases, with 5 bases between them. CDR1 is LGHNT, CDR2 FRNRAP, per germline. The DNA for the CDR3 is TGTGCTAGTGGTTTTGGCGCTGAAGCTTTCTTT. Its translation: CASGFGAEAFF.

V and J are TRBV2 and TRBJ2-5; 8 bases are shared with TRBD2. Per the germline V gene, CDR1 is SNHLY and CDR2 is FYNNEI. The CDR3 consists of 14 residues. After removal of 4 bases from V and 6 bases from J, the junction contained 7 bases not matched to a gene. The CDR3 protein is CASSVSGEGKTQYF. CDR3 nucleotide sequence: TGTGCCAGCAGTGTTAGCGGGGAAGGAAAGACCCAGTACTTC. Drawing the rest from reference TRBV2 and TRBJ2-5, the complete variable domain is EPEVTQTPSHQVTQMGQEVILRCVPISNHLYFYWYRQILGQKVEFLVSFYNNEISEKSEIFDDQFSVERPDGSNFTLKIRSTKLEDSAMYFCASSVSGEGKTQYFGPGTRLLVL.

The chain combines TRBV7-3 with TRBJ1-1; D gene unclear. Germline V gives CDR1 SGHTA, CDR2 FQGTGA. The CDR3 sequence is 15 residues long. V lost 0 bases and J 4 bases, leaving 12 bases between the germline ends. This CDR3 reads CASSLTPGGFTEAFF. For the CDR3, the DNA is TGTGCCAGCAGCTTAACCCCAGGCGGTTTCACTGAAGCTTTCTTT. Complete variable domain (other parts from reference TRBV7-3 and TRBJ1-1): GAGVSQTPSNKVTEKGKYVELRCDPISGHTALYWYRQSLGQGPEFLIYFQGTGAADDSGLPNDRFFAVRPEGSVSTLKIQRTERGDSAVYLCASSLTPGGFTEAFFGQGTRLTVV.

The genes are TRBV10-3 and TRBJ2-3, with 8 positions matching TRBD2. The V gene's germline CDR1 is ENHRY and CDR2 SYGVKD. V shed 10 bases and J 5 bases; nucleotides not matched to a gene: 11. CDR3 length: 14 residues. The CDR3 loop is CATPLRGAVDTQYF. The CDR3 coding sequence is TGTGCCACCCCACTGCGGGGGGCCGTAGATACGCAGTATTTT.

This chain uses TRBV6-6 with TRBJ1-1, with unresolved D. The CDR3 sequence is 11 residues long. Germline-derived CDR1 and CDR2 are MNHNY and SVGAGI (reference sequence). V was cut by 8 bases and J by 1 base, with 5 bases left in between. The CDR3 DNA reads TGTGCCAGCGAGGGGAACACTGAAGCTTTCTTT. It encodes CASEGNTEAFF.

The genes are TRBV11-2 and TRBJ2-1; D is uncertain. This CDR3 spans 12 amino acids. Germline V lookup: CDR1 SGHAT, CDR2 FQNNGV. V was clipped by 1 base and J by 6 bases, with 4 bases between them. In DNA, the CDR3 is TGTGCCAGCAGCTTAGTCGGCAATGAGCAGTTCTTC. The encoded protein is CASSLVGNEQFF.

Written as DNA, the CDR3 is TGTGCCAGCTCAGCACTCTCAGGGAGCAATTCACCCCTCCACTTT. The encoded protein is CASSALSGSNSPLHF. The V gene is TRBV18, the J gene TRBJ1-6; D is possibly TRBD1 (5 bases). Germline CDR1 KGHSH, CDR2 LQKENI. Trimming stripped 5 bases from V and 7 bases from J, with 15 bases between. The CDR3 runs to 15 residues.

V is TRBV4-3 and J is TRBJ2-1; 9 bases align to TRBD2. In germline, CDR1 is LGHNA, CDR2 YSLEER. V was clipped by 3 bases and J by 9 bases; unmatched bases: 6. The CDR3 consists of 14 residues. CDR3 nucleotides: TGCGCCAGCAGCCACGGCGGGAGGGCCGGTGAGCAGTTCTTC. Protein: CASSHGGRAGEQFF.

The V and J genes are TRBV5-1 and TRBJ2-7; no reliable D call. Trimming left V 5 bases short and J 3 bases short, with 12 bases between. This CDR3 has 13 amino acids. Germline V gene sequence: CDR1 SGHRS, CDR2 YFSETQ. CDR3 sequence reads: CASRRQDDYEQYF. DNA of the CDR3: TGCGCCAGCAGACGACAAGACGACTACGAGCAGTACTTC.

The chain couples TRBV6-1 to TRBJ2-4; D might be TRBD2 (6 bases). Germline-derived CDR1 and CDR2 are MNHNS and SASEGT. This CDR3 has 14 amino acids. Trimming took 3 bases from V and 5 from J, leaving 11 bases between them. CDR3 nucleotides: TGTGCCAGCAGTGAGGGGGGAGGCGAAAACATTCAGTACTTC. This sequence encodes CASSEGGGENIQYF.

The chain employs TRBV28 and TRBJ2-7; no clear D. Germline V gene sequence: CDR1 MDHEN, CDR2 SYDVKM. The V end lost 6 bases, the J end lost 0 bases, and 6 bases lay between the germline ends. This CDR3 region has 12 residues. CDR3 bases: TGTGCCAGCAGCCCCCTCTCCTACGAGCAGTACTTC. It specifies CASSPLSYEQYF.

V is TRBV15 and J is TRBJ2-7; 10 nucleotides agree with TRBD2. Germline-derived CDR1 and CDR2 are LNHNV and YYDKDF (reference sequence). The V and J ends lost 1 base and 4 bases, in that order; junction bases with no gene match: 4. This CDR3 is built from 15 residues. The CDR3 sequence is CATSRAASGSYEQYF. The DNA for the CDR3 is TGTGCCACCAGCAGAGCCGCTAGCGGGAGTTACGAGCAGTACTTC. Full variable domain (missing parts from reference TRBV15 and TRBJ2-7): DAMVIQNPRYQVTQFGKPVTLSCSQTLNHNVMYWYQQKSSQAPKLLFHYYDKDFNNEADTPDNFQSRRPNTSFCFLDIRSPGLGDTAMYLCATSRAASGSYEQYFGPGTRLTVT.

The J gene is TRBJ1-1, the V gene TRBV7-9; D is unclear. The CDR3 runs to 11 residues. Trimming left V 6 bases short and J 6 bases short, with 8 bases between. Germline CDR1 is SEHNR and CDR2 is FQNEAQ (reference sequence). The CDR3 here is CASRTEPEAFF. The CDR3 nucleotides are TGTGCCAGCAGAACGGAGCCTGAAGCTTTCTTT.

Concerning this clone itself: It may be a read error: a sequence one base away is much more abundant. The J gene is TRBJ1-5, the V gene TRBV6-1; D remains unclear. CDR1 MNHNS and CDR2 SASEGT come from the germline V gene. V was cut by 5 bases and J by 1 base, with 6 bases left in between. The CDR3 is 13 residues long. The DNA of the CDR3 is TGTGCCAGCAGTCGGGCGAGCAATCAGCCCCAGCATTTT. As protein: CASSRASNQPQHF.

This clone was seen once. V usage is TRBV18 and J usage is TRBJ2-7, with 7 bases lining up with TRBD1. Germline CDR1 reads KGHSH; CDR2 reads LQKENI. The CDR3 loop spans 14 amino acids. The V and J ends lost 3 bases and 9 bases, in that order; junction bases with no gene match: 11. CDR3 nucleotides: TGTGCCAGCTCACCGGGACAGATTGGTTGGGGGCAGTACTTC. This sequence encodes CASSPGQIGWGQYF.

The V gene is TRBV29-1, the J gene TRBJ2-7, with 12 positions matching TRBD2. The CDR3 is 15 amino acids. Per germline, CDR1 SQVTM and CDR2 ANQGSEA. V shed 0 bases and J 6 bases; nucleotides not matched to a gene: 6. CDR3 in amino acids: CSVEDSSGRGPEQYF. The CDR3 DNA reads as TGCAGCGTTGAAGATTCTAGCGGGAGGGGGCCCGAGCAGTACTTC.

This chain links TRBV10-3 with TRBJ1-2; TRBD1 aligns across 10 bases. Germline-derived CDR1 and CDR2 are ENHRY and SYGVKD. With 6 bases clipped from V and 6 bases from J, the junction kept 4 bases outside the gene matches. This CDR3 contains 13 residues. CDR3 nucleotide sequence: TGTGCCATCAGGGAGACAGGGGGCGATGGCTACACCTTC. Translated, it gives CAIRETGGDGYTF.